Sequencing of this T cell receptor beta chain was carried out in a study of lymphopenia after photon versus proton radiotherapy. Produced via immunoSEQ multiplex PCR; TCRdb's table is partial and in-frame only. The sample holds 13,000 or so clones, about 88% seen once. The V end lost 2 bases, the J end lost 3 bases, and 7 bases lay between the germline ends. The CDR3 spans 13 residues. From germline, CDR1 is SGHDN and CDR2 FVKESK. The chain carries TRBV14 and TRBJ1-2; no clear D gene. The sample in question was peripheral blood, obtained from a patient treated with photon-based radiotherapy. This sequence originates from a man aged 55 to 70 with pancreatic cancer. CDR3 region: CASSQLSDYGYTF. The DNA of the CDR3 is TGTGCCAGCAGCCAACTCTCCGACTATGGCTACACCTTC.